The 6 T cell receptor beta chains below come from one sample, sequenced in a study of blood T cells in healthy people across ages. With a J-beta primer mix and a sample-barcoded 5' primer, a second PCR ran roughly 7 to 11 cycles. TCRdb used MiXCR to reprocess the 5' RACE reads, holding one entry per CDR3 protein. The sample holds more than 600,000 distinct CDR3 sequences; 20% to 25% are singletons and the top ten take roughly a tenth. The data were also submitted as part of a second study, on T cells of mothers and their children.

Sequencing used blood. These receptors came from a boy aged 5 to 17 in good health.

V usage is TRBV9 and J usage is TRBJ2-5, with 13 bases fitting TRBD2. Per germline, CDR1 SGDLS and CDR2 YYNGEE. The V gene end was trimmed by 2 bases and the J gene end by 5 bases; junction bases not matched to a gene: 6. CDR3 length equals 16 residues. The CDR3 DNA reads TGTGCCAGCAGCGTTGGACTAGCGGGGGTCGAGGAGACCCAGTACTTC. This codes for CASSVGLAGVEETQYF.

This clonotype has just a few counts. DNA for the CDR3: TGCAGCGTTATTGGGGGGGATTACGAGCAGTACTTC. Translation gives CSVIGGDYEQYF. The V gene is TRBV29-1, the J gene TRBJ2-7; TRBD2 matches at 7 bases. Germline CDR1 is SQVTM and CDR2 is ANQGSEA. Trimming removed 5 bases from V and 4 bases from J; junction bases left unmatched: 5. This CDR3 has 12 residues.

The rearrangement joins TRBV28 to TRBJ2-5; 9 bases map to TRBD2. The J call may be in error: the DNA end matches TRBJ2-7 better. Germline assignment: CDR1 MDHEN and CDR2 SYDVKM. CDR3 length: 14 residues. CDR3 region: CASIHSGRFDEQYF. For the CDR3, the DNA is TGTGCCAGCATACATAGCGGGAGATTTGACGAGCAGTACTTC.

This clonotype was detected a few times. J is TRBJ1-2 and V is TRBV28; D unclear. Trimming stripped 6 bases from V and 2 bases from J, with 10 bases between. Germline CDR1 MDHEN, CDR2 SYDVKM. This CDR3 has 13 amino acids. The CDR3 is CASSPFRNYGYTF. The CDR3 nucleotides are TGTGCCAGCAGCCCCTTCCGCAACTATGGCTACACCTTC.

This clonotype was observed a handful of times. Since the CDR3 does not end with the conserved phenylalanine or tryptophan, this likely comes from a read error. V usage is TRBV7-9 and J usage is TRBJ2-1; D not certain. There are 11 residues in the CDR3. Trimming left V 5 bases short and J 6 bases short, with 5 bases between. Germline loops: CDR1 SEHNR, CDR2 FQNEAQ (reference sequence). The DNA of the CDR3 is TGTGCCAGCAGCCCCAGCAATGAGCAGTTCCTC. Its translation is CASSPSNEQFL.

This clonotype has only a few counts. This chain uses TRBV29-1 with TRBJ2-5; a weak D match, TRBD1 (6 bases). The CDR3 contains 14 residues. Germline-derived CDR1 and CDR2 are SQVTM and ANQGSEA. Trimming shortened V by 0 bases and J by 4 bases, and 12 bases separated the two germline ends. CDR3 sequence reads: CSVEDRQGLETQYF. In DNA form, the CDR3 reads TGCAGCGTTGAAGATCGGCAGGGGCTAGAGACCCAGTACTTC.